These 22 T cell receptor beta chains originate from one sample sequenced in a study of blood T cell repertoires in COVID-19. Repertoires were generated with immunoSEQ multiplex PCR, while TCRdb's copy carries only in-frame clones and drops some. In the table there are more than 300,000 clones, roughly 86% of which are singletons. Sequenced: PBMCs or T cells enriched from blood (not recorded which). These receptors were obtained from a woman aged 25 to 45 who had recovered from COVID-19.

The V call is TRBV7-9, the J call TRBJ1-2; D is possibly TRBD1 (6 bases). Between the trimmed V and J ends, which lost 5 bases and 4 bases, there was a span of 14 bases. Germline loops: CDR1 SEHNR, CDR2 FQNEAQ (reference sequence). There are 14 residues in the CDR3. This CDR3 reads CASSGTGFGYGYTF. CDR3 nucleotides: TGTGCCAGCAGCGGTACAGGGTTCGGCTATGGCTACACCTTC.

The chain employs TRBV7-2 and TRBJ2-7; the match to TRBD1 covers 7 bases. V lost 1 base and J lost 1; bases outside the gene matches: 4. The CDR3 extends over 15 amino acids. Germline V lookup: CDR1 SGHTA, CDR2 FQGNSA. The chain's CDR3 is CASSLDRDSSYEQYF. In nucleotides, the CDR3 is TGTGCCAGCAGCTTAGACCGGGACAGTTCCTACGAGCAGTACTTC.

The chain couples TRBV19 to TRBJ2-7; 10 nucleotides agree with TRBD2. This CDR3 has 15 amino acids. V was pared by 6 bases and J by 6 bases, with 11 bases of the junction left unmatched. Germline assignment: CDR1 LNHDA and CDR2 SQIVND (reference sequence). This CDR3 reads CASRGGLAGVCEQYF. The CDR3, as DNA: TGTGCCAGTAGGGGGGGGCTAGCGGGAGTCTGCGAGCAGTACTTC. Complete variable domain (other parts from reference TRBV19 and TRBJ2-7): DGGITQSPKYLFRKEGQNVTLSCEQNLNHDAMYWYRQDPGQGLRLIYYSQIVNDFQKGDIAEGYSVSREKKESFPLTVTSAQKNPTAFYLCASRGGLAGVCEQYFGPGTRLTVT.

The V and J genes are TRBV3-1 (or the pseudogene TRBV3-2) and TRBJ2-3, with 7 positions matching TRBD1. The CDR3 covers 15 residues. Germline CDR1 LGHDT, CDR2 YNNKEL (reference sequence). V lost 3 bases, J lost 6 bases, and 9 bases stayed unmatched. CDR3 region: CASSQTTGDGDTQYF. CDR3 sequence (DNA): TGTGCCAGCAGCCAGACCACAGGGGACGGGGATACGCAGTATTTT.

The V gene is TRBV5-4, the J gene TRBJ1-1; the D gene is possibly TRBD1 (5 bases). V lost 4 bases and J lost 0, with 16 bases in between. The CDR3 loop spans 16 amino acids. CDR1 SGHNT and CDR2 YYREEE come from the germline V gene (reference sequence). Written as DNA, the CDR3 is TGTGCCAGCAGCCTGGGGGGTCGGGACTTGAACACTGAAGCTTTCTTT. Its translation is CASSLGGRDLNTEAFF.

This clone was picked up one time. V usage is TRBV6-5 and J usage is TRBJ1-2; 7 nucleotides agree with TRBD1. J gave up 6 bases and V 6 bases, and 10 bases lay outside the gene matches. The CDR3 is 14 residues long. In germline, CDR1 is MNHEY, CDR2 SVGAGI. CDR3 nucleotides: TGTGCCAGCAGCGGACGGGGGCAGGGGGATGGCTACACCTTC. Translated: CASSGRGQGDGYTF.

DNA for the CDR3: TGTGCCAGCAGCAAAGTTGGTCTGGGACAGCGAAACTACGAGCAGTACTTC. Amino acids: CASSKVGLGQRNYEQYF. The chain combines TRBV7-2 with TRBJ2-7; 7 bases match TRBD1. This CDR3 is 17 amino acids long. Per the germline V gene, CDR1 is SGHTA and CDR2 is FQGNSA. V shed 5 bases, J shed 3 bases, and the junction held 16 bases outside the gene matches.

The V gene is TRBV5-1, the J gene TRBJ1-4; 7 bases align to TRBD1. J was trimmed by 2 bases and V by 5 bases; bases with no gene match: 6. The germline CDR1 and CDR2 sequences are SGHRS and YFSETQ. This CDR3 has 15 residues. The CDR3 loop is CASSRGGLTNEKLFF. CDR3 coding DNA: TGCGCCAGCAGTAGAGGGGGCTTGACTAATGAAAAACTGTTTTTT.

The chain combines TRBV6-5 with TRBJ2-1, with TRBD2 matching over 11 bases. The CDR3 is made up of 15 amino acids. Per germline, CDR1 MNHEY and CDR2 SVGAGI. V dropped 2 bases and J dropped 8; count of bases not matched to a gene: 5. Here the CDR3 DNA reads TGTGCCAGCAGTTACGAAACTAGCGGGAGCTATGAGCAGTTCTTC. Protein: CASSYETSGSYEQFF.

This rearrangement joins TRBV11-2 to TRBJ2-5, with TRBD2 as a possible D gene (5 bases). Deletions cut 5 bases from V and 4 bases from J, with 17 bases between. Germline V lookup: CDR1 SGHAT, CDR2 FQNNGV. The CDR3 spans 15 residues. DNA of the CDR3: TGTGCCAGCAGCACCCGAGGGATGGTCCCAGAGACCCAGTACTTC. Translated, it gives CASSTRGMVPETQYF.

The gene calls are TRBV9 and TRBJ2-6; TRBD1 might be the D (6 bases). Trimming took off 2 bases at V and 0 bases at J, with 15 bases between the two ends. The CDR3 totals 18 residues. Germline V gene sequence: CDR1 SGDLS, CDR2 YYNGEE. The CDR3 spells CASSVPDRKSSGANVLTF. CDR3 bases: TGTGCCAGCAGCGTCCCAGACAGGAAGAGCTCTGGGGCCAACGTCCTGACTTTC.

This clone was found once. The chain employs TRBV21-1 and TRBJ2-4; whether TRBD1, the table's D call, matches the DNA was not checked. TRBV21-1 is designated a pseudogene. This CDR3 comprises 17 residues. The CDR3: CASSKEGWRGRENIQYF. In DNA form, the CDR3 reads TGTGCCAGCAGCAAAGAAGGATGGAGGGGGCGAGAAAACATTCAGTACTTC.

This clone has only one observation. V is TRBV6-5 and J is TRBJ1-1, with D perhaps TRBD1 (5 bases). Germline-derived CDR1 and CDR2 are MNHEY and SVGAGI. The CDR3 is 13 amino acids. With 0 bases removed from V and 7 bases from J, the gap between germline ends came to 9 bases. Here the CDR3 DNA reads TGTGCCAGCAGTTACTCGAGAAGGGGTGAAGCTTTCTTT. Encoded protein: CASSYSRRGEAFF.

V gene TRBV18 combines with J gene TRBJ1-2; 7 bases are a match to TRBD1. Germline V gene data show CDR1 as KGHSH and CDR2 as LQKENI. V lost 8 bases, J lost 7 bases, and 10 bases stayed unmatched. The CDR3 spans 13 residues. CDR3: CASEATGSGGYTF. DNA of the CDR3: TGTGCCAGCGAGGCGACAGGGTCCGGTGGCTACACCTTC. Combining the CDR3 with reference TRBV18 and TRBJ1-2 gives the whole variable domain NAGVMQNPRHLVRRRGQEARLRCSPMKGHSHVYWYRQLPEEGLKFMVYLQKENIIDESGMPKERFSAEFPKEGPSILRIQQVVRGDSAAYFCASEATGSGGYTFGSGTRLTVV.

The chain couples TRBV28 to TRBJ2-3, with TRBD2 matching 14 bases. V was clipped by 5 bases and J by 1 base; unmatched bases: 11. This CDR3 contains 19 residues. The V gene's germline CDR1 is MDHEN and CDR2 SYDVKM. Written as DNA, the CDR3 is TGTGCCAGCAGTCATCTCGGGACTAGCGGGAGCGGGCGCACAGATACGCAGTATTTT. Translation gives CASSHLGTSGSGRTDTQYF.

The chain uses TRBV6-5 and TRBJ1-5; D remains ambiguous. Looked up from germline, CDR1 is MNHEY and CDR2 is SVGAGI. The V and J ends lost 2 bases and 4 bases respectively, with 6 bases between them. The CDR3 has 13 amino acids. CDR3 amino acids: CASSYGENQPQHF. DNA of the CDR3: TGTGCCAGCAGTTACGGGGAGAATCAGCCCCAGCATTTT.

The rearrangement joins TRBV18 to TRBJ1-1; D is unclear. The CDR3 is 12 amino acids. Germline loops: CDR1 KGHSH, CDR2 LQKENI. V was clipped by 5 bases and J by 0 bases, with 4 bases between them. CDR3 nucleotides: TGTGCCAGCTCATACATGAACACTGAAGCTTTCTTT. Protein: CASSYMNTEAFF.

The chain combines TRBV3-1 (or the pseudogene TRBV3-2) with TRBJ2-1, with 15 bases fitting TRBD2. The CDR3 consists of 16 residues. V was clipped by 4 bases and J by 8 bases; unmatched bases: 6. Per the germline V gene, CDR1 is LGHDT and CDR2 is YNNKEL (reference sequence). CDR3 nucleotides: TGTGCCAGCAGCCGCGGACTAGCGGGAGGGGTATATGAGCAGTTCTTC. Amino acids: CASSRGLAGGVYEQFF.

The V gene is TRBV2, the J gene TRBJ1-1, with 7 bases aligning to TRBD1. The germline V gene has CDR1 SNHLY and CDR2 FYNNEI. The CDR3 is 14 amino acids. J lost 4 bases, V lost 5 bases, and 7 bases had no gene match. CDR3 DNA sequence: TGTGCCAGCAGTTGGGGGACAGCACGCACTGAAGCTTTCTTT. It specifies CASSWGTARTEAFF.

On this clone itself: One end of the junction does not line up with germline, which may come from a read error. V is TRBV18 and J is TRBJ1-2; 7 bases line up with TRBD1. Germline-derived CDR1 and CDR2 are KGHSH and LQKENI. The CDR3 sequence is 14 residues long. CDR3: CASSPPYRGQAHFF. CDR3 nucleotides: TGTGCCAGCTCACCACCGTATCGAGGACAGGCACATTTCTTC.

The J gene is TRBJ1-1, the V gene TRBV28; D perhaps matches TRBD1 (6 bases). V was trimmed by 2 bases and J by 5 bases, leaving 15 bases between them. The CDR3 is 15 residues long. CDR1 is MDHEN, CDR2 SYDVKM, per germline. CDR3 residues: CASSLPTRGLTEAFF. The DNA of the CDR3 is TGTGCCAGCAGTTTACCCACCAGGGGTTTGACTGAAGCTTTCTTT. The variable domain in full, completed from reference TRBV28 and TRBJ1-1, reads DVKVTQSSRYLVKRTGEKVFLECVQDMDHENMFWYRQDPGLGLRLIYFSYDVKMKEKGDIPEGYSVSREKKERFSLILESASTNQTSMYLCASSLPTRGLTEAFFGQGTRLTVV.

CDR3: CASSSPGGNTDTQYF. The DNA of the CDR3 is TGTGCCAGCAGCTCCCCGGGGGGAAACACAGATACGCAGTATTTT. The chain uses TRBV7-2 and TRBJ2-3; 7 bases line up with TRBD2. V was clipped by 4 bases and J by 2 bases; unmatched bases: 6. This CDR3 has 15 amino acids. Germline lookup yields CDR1 SGHTA and CDR2 FQGNSA.